The subject of this entry is one T cell receptor beta chain. The CDR3 length is 13 residues. Trimming stripped 2 bases from V and 4 bases from J, with 9 bases between. Looked up from germline, CDR1 is KGHSH and CDR2 is LQKENI. Blood sampling took place at baseline, cycle 4 day 1, and cycle 7 day 1. These data belong to a study of OX40 agonist ivuxolimab in advanced cancers. Here immunoSEQ multiplex PCR was the method, and the copy in TCRdb shows in-frame clones only, minus some. The sample has about 68,000 clones; 85% to 95% are singletons. The source material was CD4+ or CD8+ T cells sorted from blood, sampled in a trial of the OX40 agonist ivuxolimab. The rearrangement links TRBV18 to TRBJ2-7; D unresolved. The origin of this receptor is an adult with an advanced solid tumor such as melanoma, head and neck, liver or kidney cancer. The DNA of the CDR3 is TGTGCCAGCTCACCAAGGGAAGGTTACGAGCAGTACTTC. Translation: CASSPREGYEQYF.